This T cell receptor beta chain was retrieved from a study of CD8 T cells in ankylosing spondylitis (TCRdb year 2017). With respect to the entire study: T cell receptor beta repertoires were profiled in healthy donors and ankylosing spondylitis patients so that disease-linked TCR variants could be found. The whole study cohort included about a hundred healthy donors and 25 or so ankylosing spondylitis patients. Peripheral blood was sampled, and synovial fluid was also collected from ankylosing spondylitis patients.

What the study reported, not specific to this receptor: The disease-linked clones showed a CD8+ phenotype and occurred at relatively low frequencies in peripheral blood. Some TCR beta motif variants had previously been reported in synovial fluid and blood of reactive arthritis patients, which suggested common disease-initiation mechanisms. A TCR beta motif made up of about eight highly homologous amino acid variants appeared to be characteristic of blood from ankylosing spondylitis patients. The disease-linked clones were reported as significantly enriched in matched synovial fluid samples from ankylosing spondylitis patients.

As regards this clonotype: The target of this receptor is not known. A much bigger clone sits one base away, suggesting this may be a read error.

Sequenced on an Illumina HiSeq 2500. Quantitative 5'-RACE with molecular barcodes was the method used to prepare the TCR beta libraries. Per the authors' processing: Disease-linked TCR variants were identified with a new computational method built on a probabilistic model of VDJ rearrangement. TCRdb passed the public sequencing reads through fastp at Q25 and MiXCR, retaining productive beta sequences. Every CDR3 protein is listed once, alongside the most common genes and DNA of its rows. None of the V and J calls come from the authors' own analysis; TCRdb made them. The sample table contains some 240,000 distinct CDR3 sequences; only one count was recorded for around 9.1% of them. The leading ten clones occupy nearly 7% of the sample. The sequencing input was blood, either unsorted or a sorted T cell fraction (not recorded which). The TCR sequence derives from a male donor with ankylosing spondylitis or in good health (not recorded which).

The CDR3 region: CASSPVAGNQPQHF. The nucleotide sequence is TGTGCCAGCAGCCCCGTGGCGGGGAATCAGCCCCAGCATTTT. The chain uses TRBV12-3 or TRBV12-4 and TRBJ1-5; the D segment cannot be called with confidence. From cysteine to phenylalanine, the CDR3 is 14 amino acids long. The read is trimmed to its CDR3 DNA, 42 bases read in frame from base 1. The junction carries 13 bases between V and J, which are trimmed by 6 bases and 4 bases respectively.